These T cell receptor beta chains were read from a single sample in a study of cytomegalovirus exposure and HLA in healthy donors. The protocol was immunoSEQ multiplex PCR, while the TCRdb copy is restricted to in-frame clones and leaves out a portion. The sample has 95,000 to 150,000 clones, less than 80% seen once. Sequenced: PBMCs. The receptor set was obtained from a woman aged 45-65 years in good health and CMV-seronegative. The conserved cysteine and the conserved F or W are not part of the CDR3 here. The D gene is left open where the match is weak.

V gene: TRBV5-1
J gene: TRBJ2-7
D gene: TRBD1
CDR3 protein: ASSFGQGAHEQY

V gene: TRBV9
J gene: TRBJ1-5
D gene: NA
CDR3 protein: ASSVDLRNQPQH

V gene: TRBV18
J gene: TRBJ1-1
D gene: NA
CDR3 protein: ASSPREGTEAF

V gene: TRBV28
J gene: TRBJ1-1
D gene: TRBD1
CDR3 protein: ASSYRGAEAF

V gene: TRBV10-3
J gene: TRBJ1-2
D gene: TRBD1
CDR3 protein: AISEGRGTYGYT

V gene: TRBV4-3
J gene: TRBJ1-3
D gene: NA
CDR3 protein: ASSQDPGPGNTIY

V gene: TRBV7-9
J gene: TRBJ2-1
D gene: NA
CDR3 protein: ASSSTPEQF

V gene: TRBV28
J gene: TRBJ1-3
D gene: NA
CDR3 protein: ASSLVGDGNTIY

V gene: TRBV4-3
J gene: TRBJ1-3
D gene: NA
CDR3 protein: ASSQDLGNSGNTIY

V gene: TRBV4-3
J gene: TRBJ2-7
D gene: TRBD2
CDR3 protein: ASSQTAGGVNEQY

V gene: TRBV11-2
J gene: TRBJ2-3
D gene: TRBD2
CDR3 protein: ASSSNGAGVIDTQY

V gene: TRBV2
J gene: TRBJ2-7
D gene: NA
CDR3 protein: ASSGGPYEQY

V gene: TRBV4-1
J gene: TRBJ2-2
D gene: NA
CDR3 protein: ASSQAGRADTGELF

V gene: TRBV10-3
J gene: TRBJ1-1
D gene: TRBD1
CDR3 protein: AISQDRASRTEAF

V gene: TRBV7-9
J gene: TRBJ2-1
D gene: TRBD2
CDR3 protein: ASSLARLADYNEQF

V gene: TRBV18
J gene: TRBJ1-5
D gene: TRBD1
CDR3 protein: ASSPEGANNQPQH

V gene: TRBV4-1
J gene: TRBJ2-7
D gene: NA
CDR3 protein: ASSQTYISYEQY

V gene: TRBV27
J gene: TRBJ2-2
D gene: TRBD2
CDR3 protein: ASSRAGDTGELF

V gene: TRBV27
J gene: TRBJ1-5
D gene: NA
CDR3 protein: ASSLRGGPYSNQPQH

V gene: TRBV11-2
J gene: TRBJ2-1
D gene: NA
CDR3 protein: ASSLASQGYNEQF